The source of this T cell receptor (beta chain) is a study of CD8 T cells in ankylosing spondylitis. Regarding the study as a whole: Matched ankylosing spondylitis synovial fluid reportedly contained a significantly enriched population of disease-linked clones. In reactive arthritis synovial fluid and blood, some motif variants had been reported before. What appeared characteristic of ankylosing spondylitis blood was a TCR beta motif of several highly homologous variants.

On this clonotype: Its target is unknown.

One entry per CDR3 protein, called by TCRdb with MiXCR from the 5' RACE reads. Of around 490,000 distinct CDR3 sequences in the sample, 5.3% were seen once. Trimming shortened V by 3 bases and J by 9 bases, and 9 bases separated the two germline ends. Looked up from germline, CDR1 is ENHRY and CDR2 is SYGVKD. The CDR3 is 12 residues long. Sequencing used blood, either unsorted or a sorted T cell fraction (not recorded which). The chain joins TRBV10-3 to TRBJ2-1; D gene ambiguous. This sequence originates from a male donor with ankylosing spondylitis. The CDR3 here is CAISDRMGEQFF. CDR3 in DNA: TGTGCCATCAGTGATCGGATGGGTGAGCAGTTCTTC.